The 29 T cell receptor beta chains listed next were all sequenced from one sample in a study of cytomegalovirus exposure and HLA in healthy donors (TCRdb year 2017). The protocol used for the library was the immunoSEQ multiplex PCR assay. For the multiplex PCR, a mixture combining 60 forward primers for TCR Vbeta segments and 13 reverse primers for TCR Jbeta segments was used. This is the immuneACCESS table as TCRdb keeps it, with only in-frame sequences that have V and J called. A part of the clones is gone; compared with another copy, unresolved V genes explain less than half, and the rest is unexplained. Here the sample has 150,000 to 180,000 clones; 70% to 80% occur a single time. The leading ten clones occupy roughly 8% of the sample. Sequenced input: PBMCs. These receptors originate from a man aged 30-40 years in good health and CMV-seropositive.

The CDR3 DNA reads as TGTGCCAGCAGTTCTTTTACAGGGTCCCAAGAGACCCAGTACTTC. Its protein product is CASSSFTGSQETQYF. The V call is TRBV28, the J call TRBJ2-5; tentatively, D is TRBD1 (6 bases). Trimming stripped 4 bases from V and 1 base from J, with 13 bases between. Germline-derived CDR1 and CDR2 are MDHEN and SYDVKM. The CDR3 runs to 15 residues.

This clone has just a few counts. CDR3 sequence reads: CASRWRAQETQYF. CDR3 coding DNA: TGTGCCAGCAGGTGGCGGGCCCAAGAGACCCAGTACTTC. The chain has TRBV27 and TRBJ2-5, with a possible D match to TRBD2 (5 bases). The CDR3 contains 13 residues. Trimming removed 6 bases from V and 1 base from J, with 9 bases in between. Germline loops: CDR1 MNHEY, CDR2 SMNVEV (reference sequence).

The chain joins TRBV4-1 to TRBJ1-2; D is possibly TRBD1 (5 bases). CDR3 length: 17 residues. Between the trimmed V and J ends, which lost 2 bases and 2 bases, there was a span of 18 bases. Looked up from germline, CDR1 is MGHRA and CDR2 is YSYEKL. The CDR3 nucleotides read TGCGCCAGCAGCCAATCCCCTGGTGACAGCCTAAACTATGGCTACACCTTC. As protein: CASSQSPGDSLNYGYTF.

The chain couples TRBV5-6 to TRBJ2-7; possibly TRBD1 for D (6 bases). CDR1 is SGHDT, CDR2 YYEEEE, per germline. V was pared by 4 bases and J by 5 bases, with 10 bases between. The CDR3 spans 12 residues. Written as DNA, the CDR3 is TGTGCCAGCAGCCAGGGGTCCCACGAGCAGTACTTC. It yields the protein CASSQGSHEQYF.

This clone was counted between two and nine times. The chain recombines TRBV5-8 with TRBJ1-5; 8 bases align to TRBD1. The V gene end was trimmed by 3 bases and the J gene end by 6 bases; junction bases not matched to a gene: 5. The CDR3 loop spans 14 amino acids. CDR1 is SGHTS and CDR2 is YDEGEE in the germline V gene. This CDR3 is CASSYGQGTQPQHF. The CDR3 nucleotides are TGTGCCAGCAGCTATGGACAGGGCACTCAGCCCCAGCATTTT. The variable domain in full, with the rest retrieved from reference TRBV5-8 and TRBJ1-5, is EAGVTQSPTHLIKTRGQQATLRCSPISGHTSVYWYQQALGLGLQFLLWYDEGEERNRGNFPPRFSGRQFPNYSSELNVNALELEDSALYLCASSYGQGTQPQHFGDGTRLSIL.

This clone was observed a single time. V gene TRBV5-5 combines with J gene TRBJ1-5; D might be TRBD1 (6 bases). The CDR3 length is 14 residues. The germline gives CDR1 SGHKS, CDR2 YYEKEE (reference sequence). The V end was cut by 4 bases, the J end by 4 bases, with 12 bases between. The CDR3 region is CASSRGGENQPQHF. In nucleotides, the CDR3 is TGTGCCAGCAGCCGAGGGGGGGAGAATCAGCCCCAGCATTTT.

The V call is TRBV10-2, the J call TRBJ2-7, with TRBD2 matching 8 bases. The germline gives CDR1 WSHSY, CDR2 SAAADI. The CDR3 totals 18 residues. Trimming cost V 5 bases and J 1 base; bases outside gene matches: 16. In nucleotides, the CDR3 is TGCGCCAGCAGTCTACACCCTTACTCTAGCGGGCAATCCTACGAGCAGTACTTC. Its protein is CASSLHPYSSGQSYEQYF.

The CDR3 spells CACHSQGADYTF. The CDR3 region has the DNA TGTGCCTGTCACTCACAGGGGGCTGACTACACCTTC. V and J are TRBV30 and TRBJ1-2; 9 bases are a match to TRBD1. CDR1 is GTSNPN and CDR2 is SVGIG in the germline V gene (reference sequence). J gave up 10 bases and V 6 bases, and 9 bases lay outside the gene matches. The CDR3 extends over 12 amino acids.

The CDR3 sequence is CASSLIAGVRDWFF. The CDR3 DNA is TGTGCCAGCAGCCTCATAGCGGGAGTCCGGGACTGGTTCTTC. This chain uses TRBV7-9 with TRBJ2-1; 9 bases align to TRBD2. CDR3 length: 14 residues. V dropped 5 bases and J dropped 15; count of bases not matched to a gene: 14. The germline CDR1 and CDR2 sequences are SEHNR and FQNEAQ (reference sequence).

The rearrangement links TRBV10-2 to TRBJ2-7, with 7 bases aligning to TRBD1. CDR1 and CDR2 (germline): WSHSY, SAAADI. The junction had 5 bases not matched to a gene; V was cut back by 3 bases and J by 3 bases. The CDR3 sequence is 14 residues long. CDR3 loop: CASSDRGQHYEQYF. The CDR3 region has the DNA TGCGCCAGCAGTGATAGGGGACAGCACTACGAGCAGTACTTC.

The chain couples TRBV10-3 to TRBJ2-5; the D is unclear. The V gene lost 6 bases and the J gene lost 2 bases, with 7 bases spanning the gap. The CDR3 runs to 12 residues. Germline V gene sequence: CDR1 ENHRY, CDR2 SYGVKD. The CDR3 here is CAISLSQETQYF. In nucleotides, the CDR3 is TGTGCCATCAGCCTTAGTCAAGAGACCCAGTACTTC.

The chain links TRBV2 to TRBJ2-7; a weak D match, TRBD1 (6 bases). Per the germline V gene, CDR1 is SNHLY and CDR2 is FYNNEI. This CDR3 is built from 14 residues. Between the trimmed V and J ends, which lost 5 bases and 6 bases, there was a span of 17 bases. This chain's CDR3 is CASSFDRLGGEQYF. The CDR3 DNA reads TGTGCCAGCAGTTTTGACAGGCTGGGCGGCGAGCAGTACTTC.

Written as DNA, the CDR3 is TGTGCCAGTACCAAAGGACTAGCGGGAAACTCTGGGGCCAACGTCCTGACTTTC. As protein: CASTKGLAGNSGANVLTF. This sequence joins TRBV19 and TRBJ2-6; 12 bases agree with TRBD2. CDR3 length: 18 residues. The germline V gene encodes CDR1 LNHDA and CDR2 SQIVND (reference sequence). The ends lost 7 bases at V and 0 bases at J; junction bases unmatched: 7.

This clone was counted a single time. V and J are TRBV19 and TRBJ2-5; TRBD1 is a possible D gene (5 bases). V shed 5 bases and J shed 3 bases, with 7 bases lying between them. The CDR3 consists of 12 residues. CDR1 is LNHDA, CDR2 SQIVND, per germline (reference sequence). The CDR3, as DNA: TGTGCCAGTAGTCGCAGGGAAGAGACCCAGTACTTC. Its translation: CASSRREETQYF.

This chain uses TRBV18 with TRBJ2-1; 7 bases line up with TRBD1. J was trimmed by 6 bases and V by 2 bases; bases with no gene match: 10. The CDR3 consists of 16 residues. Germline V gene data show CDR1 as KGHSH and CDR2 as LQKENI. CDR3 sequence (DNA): TGTGCCAGCTCACCAGGGGAGAGTAGGGGGCTCAATGAGCAGTTCTTC. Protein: CASSPGESRGLNEQFF. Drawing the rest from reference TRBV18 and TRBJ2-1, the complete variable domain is NAGVMQNPRHLVRRRGQEARLRCSPMKGHSHVYWYRQLPEEGLKFMVYLQKENIIDESGMPKERFSAEFPKEGPSILRIQQVVRGDSAAYFCASSPGESRGLNEQFFGPGTRLTVL.

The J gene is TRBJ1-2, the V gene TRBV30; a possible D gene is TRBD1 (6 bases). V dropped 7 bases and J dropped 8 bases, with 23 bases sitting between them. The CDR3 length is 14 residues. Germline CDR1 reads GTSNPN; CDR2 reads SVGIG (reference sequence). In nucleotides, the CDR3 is TGTGCCTCGAGAGGGGGGGATAGAGGAGGCGGCTACACCTTC. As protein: CASRGGDRGGGYTF.

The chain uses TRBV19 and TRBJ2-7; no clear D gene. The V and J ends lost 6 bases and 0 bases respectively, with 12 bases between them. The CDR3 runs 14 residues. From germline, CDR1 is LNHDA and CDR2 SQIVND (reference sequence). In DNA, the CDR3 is TGTGCCAGTAGCCGCCAACAGAGCTCCTACGAGCAGTACTTC. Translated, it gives CASSRQQSSYEQYF. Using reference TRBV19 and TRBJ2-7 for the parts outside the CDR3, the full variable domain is DGGITQSPKYLFRKEGQNVTLSCEQNLNHDAMYWYRQDPGQGLRLIYYSQIVNDFQKGDIAEGYSVSREKKESFPLTVTSAQKNPTAFYLCASSRQQSSYEQYFGPGTRLTVT.

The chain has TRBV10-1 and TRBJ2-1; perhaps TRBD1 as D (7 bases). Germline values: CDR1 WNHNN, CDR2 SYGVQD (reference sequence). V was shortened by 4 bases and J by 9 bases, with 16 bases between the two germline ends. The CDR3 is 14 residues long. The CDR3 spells CASSGGTVSSEQFF. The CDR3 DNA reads TGCGCCAGCAGTGGCGGGACAGTCAGTAGTGAGCAGTTCTTC.

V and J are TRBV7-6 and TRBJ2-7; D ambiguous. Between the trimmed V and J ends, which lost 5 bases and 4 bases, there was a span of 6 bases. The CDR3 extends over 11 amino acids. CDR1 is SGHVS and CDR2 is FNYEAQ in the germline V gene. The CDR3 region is CASSPGYEQYF. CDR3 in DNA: TGTGCCAGCAGCCCGGGTTACGAGCAGTACTTC.

CDR3 residues: CASSPWTGRFYGYTF. CDR3 sequence (DNA): TGTGCCAGCAGCCCTTGGACAGGCCGATTCTATGGCTACACCTTC. The rearrangement links TRBV13 to TRBJ1-2; 7 bases map to TRBD1. Germline V lookup: CDR1 PRHDT, CDR2 FYEKMQ (reference sequence). The CDR3 runs to 15 residues. J lost 4 bases, V lost 5 bases, and 10 bases had no gene match. The variable domain in full, completed from reference TRBV13 and TRBJ1-2, reads AAGVIQSPRHLIKEKRETATLKCYPIPRHDTVYWYQQGPGQDPQFLISFYEKMQSDKGSIPDRFSAQQFSDYHSELNMSSLELGDSALYFCASSPWTGRFYGYTFGSGTRLTVV.

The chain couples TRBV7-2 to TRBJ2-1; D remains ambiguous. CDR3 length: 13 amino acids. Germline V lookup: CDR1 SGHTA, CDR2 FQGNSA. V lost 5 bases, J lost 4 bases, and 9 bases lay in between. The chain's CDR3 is CASSPSNYNEQFF. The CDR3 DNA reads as TGTGCCAGCAGCCCCTCTAATTACAATGAGCAGTTCTTC.

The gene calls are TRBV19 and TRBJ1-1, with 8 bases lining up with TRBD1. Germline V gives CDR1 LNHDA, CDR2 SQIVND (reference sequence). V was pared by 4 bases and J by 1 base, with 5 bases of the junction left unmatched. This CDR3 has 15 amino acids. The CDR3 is CASSRTGLGNTEAFF. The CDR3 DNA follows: TGTGCCAGTAGTAGGACAGGGCTTGGGAACACTGAAGCTTTCTTT.

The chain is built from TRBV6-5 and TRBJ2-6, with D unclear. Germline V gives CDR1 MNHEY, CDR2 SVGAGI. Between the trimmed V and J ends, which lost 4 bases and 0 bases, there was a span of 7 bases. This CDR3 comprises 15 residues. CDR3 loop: CASSLSTSGANVLTF. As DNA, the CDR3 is TGTGCCAGCAGTTTGAGCACCTCTGGGGCCAACGTCCTGACTTTC.

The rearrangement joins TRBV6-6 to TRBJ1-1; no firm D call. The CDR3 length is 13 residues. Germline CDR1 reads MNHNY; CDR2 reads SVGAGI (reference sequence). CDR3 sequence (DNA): TGTGTAATAAGATTTGAGGGTTTTGCTGAAGCTTTCTTT. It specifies CVIRFEGFAEAFF.

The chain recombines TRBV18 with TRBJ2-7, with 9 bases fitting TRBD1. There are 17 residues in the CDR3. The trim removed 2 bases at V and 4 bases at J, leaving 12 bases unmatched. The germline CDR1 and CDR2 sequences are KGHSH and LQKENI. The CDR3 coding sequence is TGTGCCAGCTCACCAGGGTCTAAGGGACAGGGATCGTACGAGCAGTACTTC. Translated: CASSPGSKGQGSYEQYF.

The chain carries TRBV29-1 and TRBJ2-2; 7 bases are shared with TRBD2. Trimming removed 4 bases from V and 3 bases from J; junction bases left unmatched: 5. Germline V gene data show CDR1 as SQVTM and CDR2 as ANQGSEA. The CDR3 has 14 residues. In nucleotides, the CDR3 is TGCAGCGTTGGTCTGGGAGGGGACACCGGGGAGCTGTTTTTT. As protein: CSVGLGGDTGELFF.

The DNA of the CDR3 is TGTGCCAGCAGCGTCGGGATACTTAATTCACCCCTCCACTTT. Protein: CASSVGILNSPLHF. The chain carries TRBV9 and TRBJ1-6; D gene uncertain. Looked up from germline, CDR1 is SGDLS and CDR2 is YYNGEE. Between the trimmed V and J ends, which lost 2 bases and 6 bases, there was a span of 9 bases. The length of the CDR3 is 14 residues. Complete variable domain (other parts from reference TRBV9 and TRBJ1-6): DSGVTQTPKHLITATGQRVTLRCSPRSGDLSVYWYQQSLDQGLQFLIQYYNGEERAKGNILERFSAQQFPDLHSELNLSSLELGDSALYFCASSVGILNSPLHFGNGTRLTVT.

The DNA for the CDR3 is TGTGCCAGTAGTATCCAAAGCGGGAGGACAGATACGCAGTATTTT. Residues: CASSIQSGRTDTQYF. The V and J genes are TRBV19 and TRBJ2-3; TRBD2 matches at 9 bases. In germline, CDR1 is LNHDA, CDR2 SQIVND (reference sequence). The length of the CDR3 is 15 residues. Trimming removed 3 bases from V and 3 bases from J; junction bases left unmatched: 4.

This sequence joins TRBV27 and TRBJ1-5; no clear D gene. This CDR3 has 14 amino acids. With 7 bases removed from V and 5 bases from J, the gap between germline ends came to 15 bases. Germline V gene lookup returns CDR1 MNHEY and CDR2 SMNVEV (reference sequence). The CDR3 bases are TGTGCCAGCATGGTGGGAACGGGGTATCAGCCCCAGCATTTT. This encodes CASMVGTGYQPQHF.